This T cell receptor beta chain was obtained from a study of cytomegalovirus exposure and HLA in healthy donors. General study points: Reports indicate that TCR beta sequences accurately predicted the HLA-A and HLA-B alleles of most subjects. Later analysis identified a missense DCLRE1C variant that was linked to TCR beta V- and J-gene trimming. Later analysis reportedly placed an Asian-associated ancestry cluster below the roughly 700-donor mean in N-insertions.

Details on this clone: The target antigen is unknown.

The germline CDR1 and CDR2 sequences are SGHDN and FVKESK. The V segment lost 3 bases and the J segment 5 bases; nucleotides outside the gene matches: 9. The CDR3 loop spans 15 amino acids. Healthy donors of bone marrow made up the group. It was with 60 Vbeta and 13 Jbeta primers that the PCR ran. Repertoires were generated with immunoSEQ multiplex PCR, while TCRdb's copy carries only in-frame clones and drops some. The table lists about 150,000 clones, approximately 78% of them singletons. The chain recombines TRBV14 with TRBJ1-1, with 7 bases fitting TRBD1. This clonotype was sampled from a woman between 40 and 50 years old in good health and CMV-seropositive. Sequencing was done on a sample of PBMCs. DNA for the CDR3: TGTGCCAGCAGCCAGGTTACAGGGGCAGGGACTGAAGCTTTCTTT. Protein: CASSQVTGAGTEAFF. Together with reference TRBV14 and TRBJ1-1, the CDR3 gives the full variable domain: EAGVTQFPSHSVIEKGQTVTLRCDPISGHDNLYWYRRVMGKEIKFLLHFVKESKQDESGMPNNRFLAERTGGTYSTLKVQPAELEDSGVYFCASSQVTGAGTEAFFGQGTRLTVV.